This is a list of T cell receptor beta chains from one sample in a study of response to subunit inactivated influenza vaccine. In TCRdb, the RT-PCR reads were re-called with MiXCR into one record per CDR3 protein. The table lists more than 400,000 distinct CDR3 sequences, over 9.5% of them singletons. Sequenced material: PBMCs from blood, taken 45 days after vaccination. These TCRs come from a man aged 50-59 years who received an inactivated influenza vaccine. The CDR3 runs from the conserved cysteine through the conserved F or W. D genes are given only for firm matches. Size tells how often a clone was seen (once, few, many) or the class of an expanded clone, and some rows leave it out.

cdr3_length | clone_size | d_call | j_call | v_call | cdr3_aa | cdr3_nt
14 | many | . | TRBJ2-3 | TRBV29-1 | CSVAYSGYTDTQYF | TGCAGCGTTGCTTATAGCGGCTACACAGATACGCAGTATTTT
14 | . | . | TRBJ2-5 | TRBV29-1 | CSVEIPGPRSTQYF | TGCAGCGTTGAAATTCCGGGACCCCGGTCGACCCAGTACTTC
17 | few | . | TRBJ2-4 | TRBV4-1 | CASSPNGILRAKNIQYF | TGCGCCAGCAGCCCCAATGGGATTTTGAGAGCCAAAAACATTCAGTACTTC
14 | many | . | TRBJ2-7 | TRBV28 | CASINTVGGYEQYF | TGTGCCAGCATCAACACGGTGGGGGGCTACGAGCAGTACTTC
14 | . | TRBD1 | TRBJ2-7 | TRBV7-9 | CASSTGGSFYEQYF | TGTGCCAGCAGCACAGGGGGATCCTTCTACGAGCAGTACTTC
13 | . | TRBD1 | TRBJ1-2 | TRBV7-9 | CASRLTGGDGYTF | TGTGCCAGCAGACTGACAGGGGGTGATGGCTACACCTTC
14 | many | TRBD2 | TRBJ2-1 | TRBV10-3 | CAISIGLADNEQFF | TGTGCCATCAGTATTGGACTAGCGGACAATGAGCAGTTCTTC
13 | many | . | TRBJ2-5 | TRBV12-3/TRBV12-4 | CASSLGPRETQYF | TGTGCCAGCAGCCTAGGACCCAGGGAGACCCAGTACTTC
16 | . | . | TRBJ2-5 | TRBV7-8 | CATSLIAGRGLETQYF | TGTGCCACCAGCTTAATCGCGGGAAGGGGGTTAGAGACCCAGTACTTC
16 | few | . | TRBJ1-2 | TRBV24-1 | CATSGPAGGLDYGYTF | TGTGCCACCAGTGGACCTGCGGGGGGCTTAGACTATGGCTACACCTTC
12 | many | . | TRBJ2-7 | TRBV5-5 | CASSRRGHEQYF | TGTGCCAGCAGCCGCAGGGGCCACGAGCAGTACTTC
16 | . | . | TRBJ1-6 | TRBV12-3/TRBV12-4 | CASSFGGTWSNSPLHF | TGTGCCAGCAGTTTCGGAGGGACGTGGTCTAATTCACCCCTCCACTTT
17 | many | TRBD2 | TRBJ2-1 | TRBV12-3/TRBV12-4 | CASSQGTSGSPDNEQFF | TGTGCCAGCAGTCAAGGGACTAGCGGGAGCCCGGACAATGAGCAGTTCTTC
13 | . | . | TRBJ1-6 | TRBV20-1 | CSAPEIHNSPLHF | TGCAGTGCTCCAGAGATTCATAATTCACCCCTCCACTTT
12 | many | . | TRBJ2-5 | TRBV29-1 | CSVVLPQETQYF | TGCAGCGTTGTCCTCCCCCAAGAGACCCAGTACTTC
14 | few | . | TRBJ2-6 | TRBV9 | CASTLSSGANVLTF | TGTGCCAGCACCTTGAGCTCTGGGGCCAACGTCCTGACTTTC
15 | . | . | TRBJ2-7 | TRBV18 | CASSLATGALPEQYF | TGTGCCAGCTCACTAGCGACAGGAGCTCTCCCCGAGCAGTACTTC
13 | . | . | TRBJ1-1 | TRBV20-1 | CSAIAGTNTEAFF | TGCAGTGCCATCGCGGGGACTAACACTGAAGCTTTCTTT
16 | few | TRBD2 | TRBJ2-3 | TRBV28 | CASSLLSSGGVDTQYF | TGTGCCAGCAGTTTATTGAGTAGCGGGGGTGTCGATACGCAGTATTTT
17 | many | . | TRBJ2-1 | TRBV6-5 | CASSYPYSRRPHNEQFF | TGTGCCAGCAGTTACCCATACAGCAGGAGACCCCACAATGAGCAGTTCTTC
14 | . | . | TRBJ2-1 | TRBV3-1 | CASSPRGYYNEQFF | TGTGCCAGCAGCCCCAGAGGGTACTACAATGAGCAGTTCTTC
13 | few | . | TRBJ2-3 | TRBV5-6 | CASSLVGGNTQYF | TGTGCCAGCAGCTTGGTAGGGGGAAATACGCAGTATTTT
17 | many | TRBD1 | TRBJ2-1 | TRBV12-3/TRBV12-4 | CASSSDGTGGLYNEQFF | TGTGCCAGCAGTTCCGACGGGACAGGTGGATTATACAATGAGCAGTTCTTC
15 | . | . | TRBJ2-1 | TRBV4-2 | CASSQVREPYNEQFF | TGTGCCAGCAGCCAAGTCCGGGAACCCTACAATGAGCAGTTCTTC
14 | few | . | TRBJ1-5 | TRBV12-3/TRBV12-4 | CASSNGRENQPQHF | TGTGCCAGCAGTAACGGACGGGAAAATCAGCCCCAGCATTTT
15 | many | . | TRBJ2-1 | TRBV4-3 | CASSQAGLSYNEQFF | TGCGCCAGCAGCCAAGCGGGTCTCTCCTACAATGAGCAGTTCTTC
13 | many | TRBD1 | TRBJ2-5 | TRBV12-3/TRBV12-4 | CASSHQGAATQYF | TGTGCCAGCAGTCACCAGGGGGCTGCGACCCAGTACTTC
16 | few | TRBD1 | TRBJ2-3 | TRBV20-1 | CSARDRQGGGSDTQYF | TGCAGTGCTAGAGACAGACAGGGGGGGGGATCGGATACGCAGTATTTT
13 | . | . | TRBJ1-1 | TRBV30 | CAWSYWRDTEAFF | TGTGCCTGGAGTTACTGGAGAGACACTGAAGCTTTCTTT
12 | . | . | TRBJ1-2 | TRBV29-1 | CSVGLGRSGYTF | TGCAGCGTTGGTCTGGGGCGGAGTGGCTACACCTTC
15 | many | TRBD2 | TRBJ2-5 | TRBV5-1 | CASSFSSGYQETQYF | TGCGCCAGCAGCTTTTCTAGCGGGTACCAAGAGACCCAGTACTTC
13 | . | . | TRBJ1-1 | TRBV10-3 | CAISPTGNTEAFF | TGTGCCATCAGTCCTACAGGGAACACTGAAGCTTTCTTT